The sequence of this T cell receptor beta chain was determined in a study of tumor-infiltrating lymphocytes in localized non-small cell lung cancer. Looking at the study overall: Resected tumor was paired with non-adjacent uninvolved lung from the same patient.

TCRdb's copy holds only in-frame clones and misses some; the assay was immunoSEQ multiplex PCR. In the table there are about 15,000 clones, 69% of which are singletons. As for this clone: Its specificity is unknown.

Study-wide results and caveats: Recurrence-free survival showed no association with tumor T-cell fraction. Technical variation could not be separated from intratumor heterogeneity here. TCR sequencing covered a subset of patients with enough tissue.

CDR1 and CDR2 (germline): KGHSH, LQKENI. The CDR3 totals 15 residues. Trimming left V 0 bases short and J 1 base short, with 6 bases between. This TCR was recovered from a human donor with non-small cell lung cancer. Sequencing was performed on lung tumor tissue. V usage is TRBV18 and J usage is TRBJ2-2; D gene ambiguous. CDR3 sequence: CASSPPSENTGELFF. The CDR3 coding sequence is TGTGCCAGCTCACCACCGTCCGAGAACACCGGGGAGCTGTTTTTT.